Presented here are 15 T cell receptor beta chains from one specimen sequenced in a study of monozygotic twins with inflammatory bowel disease. TCRdb reprocessed the 5' RACE reads and reports one entry per CDR3 protein, with no DNA. In total, the table holds 140,000 to 150,000 distinct CDR3 sequences. The specimen was blood. The receptors originated from a human donor with ulcerative colitis or Crohn's disease, or a healthy co-twin of an affected twin (not recorded which).

The gene calls are TRBV12-3 or TRBV12-4 and TRBJ2-2; TCRdb returns TRBD2, unconfirmable since there is no DNA. The CDR3 extends over 16 amino acids. The CDR3 here is CASSGLVTIYTGELFF.

This chain joins TRBV10-3 and TRBJ2-1. The CDR3 is 17 residues long. Germline values: CDR1 ENHRY, CDR2 SYGVKD. CDR3 amino acids: CAISESVQQTSYNEQFF.

The gene calls are TRBV7-2 and TRBJ1-4; without DNA, the TCRdb call of TRBD1 cannot be checked. CDR3 length: 15 amino acids. CDR1 SGHTA and CDR2 FQGNSA come from the germline V gene. The chain's CDR3 is CASSLVGAANEKLFF.

V is TRBV7-3 and J is TRBJ2-1; no DNA is available, so the TRBD1 call from TCRdb remains unchecked. The CDR3 is 15 residues long. CDR1 is SGHTA, CDR2 FQGTGA, per germline. The CDR3 loop is CASSPLDGGLNEQFF. The variable domain in full, with the rest retrieved from reference TRBV7-3 and TRBJ2-1, is GAGVSQTPSNKVTEKGKYVELRCDPISGHTALYWYRQSLGQGPEFLIYFQGTGAADDSGLPNDRFFAVRPEGSVSTLKIQRTERGDSAVYLCASSPLDGGLNEQFFGPGTRLTVL.

The chain recombines TRBV12-3 or TRBV12-4 with TRBJ2-3; TCRdb's D call, TRBD2, is unchecked because there is no DNA. This CDR3 has 15 amino acids. The CDR3 sequence: CASSLGTSGWDTQYF.

CDR3 sequence: CASSQESLSGALPETQYF. This rearrangement joins TRBV4-1 to TRBJ2-5; TCRdb reports TRBD1, a call that lacks DNA to check it against. In germline, CDR1 is MGHRA, CDR2 YSYEKL. The CDR3 totals 18 residues.

The chain couples TRBV29-1 to TRBJ2-3. Germline V gene data show CDR1 as SQVTM and CDR2 as ANQGSEA. This CDR3 region has 12 residues. CDR3 residues: CSVGGPTDTQYF.

This chain links TRBV25-1 with TRBJ1-2. The CDR3 covers 13 residues. Germline V gene sequence: CDR1 MGHDK, CDR2 SYGVNS. The CDR3 protein is CASRNDNNYGYTF.

This chain connects TRBV19 to TRBJ1-1. The CDR3 loop spans 13 amino acids. Germline values: CDR1 LNHDA, CDR2 SQIVND (reference sequence). The CDR3 reads CASMMLDVSEAFF.

This chain uses TRBV5-1 with TRBJ2-7; TCRdb's D gene call, TRBD1, goes unchecked for lack of DNA. The CDR3 spans 14 residues. Per the germline V gene, CDR1 is SGHRS and CDR2 is YFSETQ. The CDR3 is CASSLGTGGYEQYF.

The rearrangement uses TRBV20-1 and TRBJ2-1; the TRBD2 assignment by TCRdb is unverifiable without DNA. The CDR3 totals 12 residues. Germline V gene lookup returns CDR1 DFQATT and CDR2 SNEGSKA (reference sequence). The CDR3 spells CSAKLEGYEQFF.

V usage is TRBV5-5 and J usage is TRBJ2-2; TCRdb reports TRBD2, a call that lacks DNA to check it against. This CDR3 spans 18 amino acids. Germline-derived CDR1 and CDR2 are SGHKS and YYEKEE (reference sequence). CDR3 loop: CASSLAGGPPGKAGELFF.

The chain carries TRBV12-3 or TRBV12-4 and TRBJ1-2; TCRdb's D gene call, TRBD1, goes unchecked for lack of DNA. This CDR3 comprises 14 residues. CDR3 in amino acids: CASSSTGTADGYTF.

The CDR3 sequence is CSVDPDSAYNEQFF. The chain carries TRBV29-1 and TRBJ2-1; the D call from TCRdb, TRBD2, cannot be confirmed without DNA. The CDR3 runs 14 residues. From germline, CDR1 is SQVTM and CDR2 ANQGSEA.

This chain links TRBV7-8 with TRBJ2-1; TCRdb returns TRBD2, unconfirmable since there is no DNA. Germline V gives CDR1 SGHVS, CDR2 FQNEAQ. The CDR3 consists of 15 residues. This CDR3 is CASSLALAGVSTEFF.